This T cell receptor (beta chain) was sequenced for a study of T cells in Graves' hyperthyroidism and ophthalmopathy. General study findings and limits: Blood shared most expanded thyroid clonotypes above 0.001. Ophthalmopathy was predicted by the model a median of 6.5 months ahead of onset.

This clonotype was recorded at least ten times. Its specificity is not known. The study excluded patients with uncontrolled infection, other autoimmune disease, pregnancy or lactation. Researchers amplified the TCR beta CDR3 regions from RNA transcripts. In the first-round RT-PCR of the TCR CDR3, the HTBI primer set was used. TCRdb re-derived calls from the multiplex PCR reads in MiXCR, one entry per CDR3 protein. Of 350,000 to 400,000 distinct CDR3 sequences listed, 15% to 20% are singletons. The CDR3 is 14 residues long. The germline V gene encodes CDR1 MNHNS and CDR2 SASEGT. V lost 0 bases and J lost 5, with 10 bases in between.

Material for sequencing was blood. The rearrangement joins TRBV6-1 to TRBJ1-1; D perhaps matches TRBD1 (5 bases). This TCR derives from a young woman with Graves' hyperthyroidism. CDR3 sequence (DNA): TGTGCCAGCAGTGAAGCCGGGTGGGGGACTGAAGCTTTCTTT. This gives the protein CASSEAGWGTEAFF.